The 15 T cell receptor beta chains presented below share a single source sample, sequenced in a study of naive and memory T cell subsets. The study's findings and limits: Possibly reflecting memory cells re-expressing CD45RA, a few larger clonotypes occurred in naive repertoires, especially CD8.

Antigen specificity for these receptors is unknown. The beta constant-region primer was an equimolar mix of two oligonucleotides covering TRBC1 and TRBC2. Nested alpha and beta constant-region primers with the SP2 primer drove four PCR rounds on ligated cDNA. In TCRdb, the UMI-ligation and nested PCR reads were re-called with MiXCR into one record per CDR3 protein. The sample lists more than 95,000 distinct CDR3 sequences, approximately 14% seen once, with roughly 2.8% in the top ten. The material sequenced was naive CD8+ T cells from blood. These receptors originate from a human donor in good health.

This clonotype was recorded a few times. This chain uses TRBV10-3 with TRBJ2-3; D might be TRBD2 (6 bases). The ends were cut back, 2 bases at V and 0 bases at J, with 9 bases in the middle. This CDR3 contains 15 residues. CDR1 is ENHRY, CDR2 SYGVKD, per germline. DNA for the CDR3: TGTGCCATCAGTGAGAGAGGAGGGAGCACAGATACGCAGTATTTT. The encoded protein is CAISERGGSTDTQYF.

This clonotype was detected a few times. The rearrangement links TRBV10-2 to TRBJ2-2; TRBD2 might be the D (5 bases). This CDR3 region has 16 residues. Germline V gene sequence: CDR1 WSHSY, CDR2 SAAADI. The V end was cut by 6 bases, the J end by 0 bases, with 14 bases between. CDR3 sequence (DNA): TGCGCCAGCAGGGGCTGGGAGAACGCGAACACCGGGGAGCTGTTTTTT. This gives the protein CASRGWENANTGELFF.

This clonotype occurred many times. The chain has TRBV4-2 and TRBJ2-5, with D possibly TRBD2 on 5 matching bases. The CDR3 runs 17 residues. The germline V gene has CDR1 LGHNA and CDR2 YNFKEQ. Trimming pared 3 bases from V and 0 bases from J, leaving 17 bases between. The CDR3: CASSQGRASGYQETQYF. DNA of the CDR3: TGTGCCAGCAGCCAGGGGAGAGCCAGCGGTTACCAAGAGACCCAGTACTTC.

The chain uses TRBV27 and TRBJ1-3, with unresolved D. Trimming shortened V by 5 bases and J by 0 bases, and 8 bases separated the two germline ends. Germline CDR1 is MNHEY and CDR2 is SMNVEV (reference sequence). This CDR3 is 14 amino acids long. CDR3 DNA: TGTGCCAGCAGTCCGCTGGGCTCTGGAAACACCATATATTTT. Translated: CASSPLGSGNTIYF.

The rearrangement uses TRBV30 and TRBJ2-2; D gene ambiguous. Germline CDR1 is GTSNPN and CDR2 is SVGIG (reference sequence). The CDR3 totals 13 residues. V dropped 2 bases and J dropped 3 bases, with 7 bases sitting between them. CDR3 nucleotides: TGTGCCTGGAGTCCGACGGACACCGGGGAGCTGTTTTTT. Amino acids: CAWSPTDTGELFF.

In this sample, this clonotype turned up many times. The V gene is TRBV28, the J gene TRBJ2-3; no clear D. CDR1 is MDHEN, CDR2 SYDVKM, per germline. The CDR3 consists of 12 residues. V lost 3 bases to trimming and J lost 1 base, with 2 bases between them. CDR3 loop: CASSFRTDTQYF. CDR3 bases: TGTGCCAGCAGTTTCCGCACAGATACGCAGTATTTT.

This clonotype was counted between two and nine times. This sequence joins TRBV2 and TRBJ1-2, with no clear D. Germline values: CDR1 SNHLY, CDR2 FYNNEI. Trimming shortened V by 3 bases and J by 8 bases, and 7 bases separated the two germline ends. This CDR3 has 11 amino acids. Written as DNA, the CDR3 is TGTGCCAGCAGTGAGTGGCTGGGCTACACCTTC. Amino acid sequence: CASSEWLGYTF.

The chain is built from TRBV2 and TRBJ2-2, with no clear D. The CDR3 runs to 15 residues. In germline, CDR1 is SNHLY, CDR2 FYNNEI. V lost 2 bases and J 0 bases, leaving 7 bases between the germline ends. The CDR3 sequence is CASSEPAPNTGELFF. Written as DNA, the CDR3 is TGTGCCAGCAGTGAACCAGCTCCGAACACCGGGGAGCTGTTTTTT. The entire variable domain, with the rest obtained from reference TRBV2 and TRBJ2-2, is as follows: EPEVTQTPSHQVTQMGQEVILRCVPISNHLYFYWYRQILGQKVEFLVSFYNNEISEKSEIFDDQFSVERPDGSNFTLKIRSTKLEDSAMYFCASSEPAPNTGELFFGEGSRLTVL.

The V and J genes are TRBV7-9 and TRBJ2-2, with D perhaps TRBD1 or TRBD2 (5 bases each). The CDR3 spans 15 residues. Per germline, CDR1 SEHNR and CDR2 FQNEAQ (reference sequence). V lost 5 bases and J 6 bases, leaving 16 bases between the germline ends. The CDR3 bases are TGTGCCAGCAGCAACCGGGACCCCGAGGCCGGGGAGCTGTTTTTT. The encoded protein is CASSNRDPEAGELFF.

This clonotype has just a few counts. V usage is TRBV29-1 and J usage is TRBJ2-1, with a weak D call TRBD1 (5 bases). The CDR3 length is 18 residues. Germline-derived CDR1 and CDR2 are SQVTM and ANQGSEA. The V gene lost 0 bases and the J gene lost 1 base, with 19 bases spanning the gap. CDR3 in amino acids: CSVEENPLGRGSYNEQFF. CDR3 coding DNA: TGCAGCGTTGAAGAAAACCCTTTGGGAAGGGGTTCCTACAATGAGCAGTTCTTC.

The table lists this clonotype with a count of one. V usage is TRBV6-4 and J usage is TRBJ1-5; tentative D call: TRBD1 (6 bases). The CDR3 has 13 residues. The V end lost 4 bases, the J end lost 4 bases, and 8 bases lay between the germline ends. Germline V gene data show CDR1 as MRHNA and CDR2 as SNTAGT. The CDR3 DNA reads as TGTGCCAGCAGTGCAGGGGCGAATCAGCCCCAGCATTTT. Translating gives CASSAGANQPQHF.

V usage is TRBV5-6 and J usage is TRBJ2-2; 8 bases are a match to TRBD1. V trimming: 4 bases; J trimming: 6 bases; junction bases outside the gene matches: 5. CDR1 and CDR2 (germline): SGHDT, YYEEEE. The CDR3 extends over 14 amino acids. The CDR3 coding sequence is TGTGCCAGCAGCCCCGGGACAGGCCCCGGGGAGCTGTTTTTT. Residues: CASSPGTGPGELFF.

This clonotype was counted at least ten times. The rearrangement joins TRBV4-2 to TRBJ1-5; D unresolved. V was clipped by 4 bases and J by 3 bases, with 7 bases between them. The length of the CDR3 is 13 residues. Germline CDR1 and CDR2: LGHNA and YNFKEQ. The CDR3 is CASSPSDNQPQHF. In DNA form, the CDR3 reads TGTGCCAGCAGCCCGTCGGACAATCAGCCCCAGCATTTT.

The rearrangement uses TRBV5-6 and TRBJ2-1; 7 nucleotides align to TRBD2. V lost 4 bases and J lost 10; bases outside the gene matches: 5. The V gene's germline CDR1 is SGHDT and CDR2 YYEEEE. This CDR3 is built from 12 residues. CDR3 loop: CASSDGGGEQFF. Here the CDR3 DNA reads TGTGCCAGCAGCGATGGGGGGGGAGAGCAGTTCTTC. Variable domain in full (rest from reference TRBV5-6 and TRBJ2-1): DAGVTQSPTHLIKTRGQQVTLRCSPKSGHDTVSWYQQALGQGPQFIFQYYEEEERQRGNFPDRFSGHQFPNYSSELNVNALLLGDSALYLCASSDGGGEQFFGPGTRLTVL.

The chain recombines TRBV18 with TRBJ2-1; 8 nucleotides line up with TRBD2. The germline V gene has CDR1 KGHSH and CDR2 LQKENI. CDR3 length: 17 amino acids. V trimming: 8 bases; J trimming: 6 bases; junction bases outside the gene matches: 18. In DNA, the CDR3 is TGTGCCAGCCTCCCCAACTTTCCCAGCGGGGGAGGCAATGAGCAGTTCTTC. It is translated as CASLPNFPSGGGNEQFF.